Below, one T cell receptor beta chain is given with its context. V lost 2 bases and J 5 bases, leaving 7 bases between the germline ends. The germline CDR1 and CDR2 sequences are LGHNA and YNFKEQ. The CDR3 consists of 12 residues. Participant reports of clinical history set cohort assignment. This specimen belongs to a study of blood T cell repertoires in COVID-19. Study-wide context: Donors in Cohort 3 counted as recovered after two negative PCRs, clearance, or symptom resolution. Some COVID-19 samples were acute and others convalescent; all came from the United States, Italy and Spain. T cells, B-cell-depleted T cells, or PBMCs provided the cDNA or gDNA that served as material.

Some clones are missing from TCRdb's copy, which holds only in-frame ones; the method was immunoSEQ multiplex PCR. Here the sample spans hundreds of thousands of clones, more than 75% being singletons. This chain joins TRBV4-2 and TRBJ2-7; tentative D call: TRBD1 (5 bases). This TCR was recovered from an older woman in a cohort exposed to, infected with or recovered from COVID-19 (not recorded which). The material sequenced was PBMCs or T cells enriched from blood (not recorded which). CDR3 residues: CASSQTGDEQYF. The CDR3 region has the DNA TGTGCCAGCAGCCAAACAGGAGACGAGCAGTACTTC.